A selection of T cell receptor beta chains follows, all from one sample in a study of cytomegalovirus exposure and HLA in healthy donors. Only in-frame clones appear in the TCRdb table, and some are missing; sequencing was by immunoSEQ multiplex PCR. The table includes more than 60,000 clones, nearly 80% detected once. The sample comprised PBMCs. The receptors were sampled from a woman between 40 and 55 years old in good health and CMV-seropositive. Both conserved end residues are part of each CDR3. The D gene is left open where the match is weak. The size entry is marked missing in some rows and otherwise reads once, few, many or a size class.

J gene,D gene,clone size,CDR3 length,V gene,CDR3 DNA,CDR3 protein
TRBJ2-7,-,-,11,TRBV7-9,TGTTCCAGCAGTCATGGAGGGGAGCAGTACTTC,CSSSHGGEQYF
TRBJ1-6,-,-,12,TRBV5-6,TGTGCCAGCAGTATCAGGGGTTCACCCCTCCACTTT,CASSIRGSPLHF
TRBJ1-1,-,-,13,TRBV6-5,TGTGCCAGCACTGGGGCAATGAACACTGAAGCTTTCTTT,CASTGAMNTEAFF
TRBJ2-5,-,-,13,TRBV7-9,TGTGCCAGCAGCTTAAGCTTTGGAGAGACCCAGTACTTC,CASSLSFGETQYF
TRBJ1-5,TRBD1,-,15,TRBV19,TGTGCCAGTAGTATCGACAGGGCCCGCAATCAGCCCCAGCATTTT,CASSIDRARNQPQHF
TRBJ2-3,TRBD2,-,16,TRBV10-3,TGTGCCATCAGCGGGACTAGCGGGGGGAACACAGATACGCAGTATTTT,CAISGTSGGNTDTQYF
TRBJ2-5,-,-,14,TRBV18,TGTGCCAGCTCACCACCGGGCGGGTTGGAGACCCAGTACTTC,CASSPPGGLETQYF
TRBJ2-7,TRBD1,-,15,TRBV5-4,TGTGCCAGCAGCTTGGCGGGACAGGTAACCTACGAGCAGTACTTC,CASSLAGQVTYEQYF
TRBJ2-7,TRBD1,-,16,TRBV15,TGTGCCACCAGCAGAGATGGCGGACAGGGCGGGTACGAGCAGTACTTC,CATSRDGGQGGYEQYF
TRBJ1-6,TRBD1,-,14,TRBV7-2,TGTGCCAGCAGCTTAGAGGGGGCGATTTCACCCCTCCACTTT,CASSLEGAISPLHF
TRBJ1-1,-,-,13,TRBV7-2,TGTGCCAGCAGCTCATCTTCGGTTACTGAAGCTTTCTTT,CASSSSSVTEAFF
TRBJ2-3,-,-,14,TRBV4-1,TGCGCCAGCAGCAGTCAGGCCGTCACAGATACGCAGTATTTT,CASSSQAVTDTQYF
TRBJ2-3,TRBD2,once,19,TRBV4-3,TGCGCCAGCAGCCAAGATCGTGGAGGAAGCGGGGGGGCCGTAGATACGCAGTATTTT,CASSQDRGGSGGAVDTQYF
TRBJ2-3,TRBD2,-,15,TRBV11-3,TGTGCCAGCAGCCTGAACAGCGGGGGCACAGATACGCAGTATTTT,CASSLNSGGTDTQYF
TRBJ2-2,TRBD1,once,15,TRBV5-1,TGCGCCAGCAGCCCCGGACAGGGGGCCGTCGGGGAGCTGTTTTTT,CASSPGQGAVGELFF
TRBJ2-1,TRBD2,-,16,TRBV2,TGTGCCAGCAGGAAGACTCGTAGCGGGGGGATTGATGAGCAGTTCTTC,CASRKTRSGGIDEQFF
TRBJ1-6,-,-,16,TRBV9,TGTGCCAGCAGCGCTCAAGGGGGTCTATATCATTCACCCCTCCACTTT,CASSAQGGLYHSPLHF
TRBJ2-5,TRBD2,-,16,TRBV7-2,TGTGCCAGCACTAAGACCTCGGGACTAGCGAGAGGAGAGCAGTACTTC,CASTKTSGLARGEQYF
TRBJ2-7,TRBD2,once,16,TRBV9,TGTGCCAGCAGCGTAGGATCAGCGGGGGTTTCCTACGAGCAGTACTTC,CASSVGSAGVSYEQYF
TRBJ2-5,TRBD1,-,13,TRBV29-1,TGCAGCGTTGTCGCCAGGGGGACGGAGGCCCAGTACTTC,CSVVARGTEAQYF
TRBJ1-2,TRBD1,-,14,TRBV6-5,TGTGCCAGCAGATCCGGGACAGGGGCTTTCGGCTACACCTTC,CASRSGTGAFGYTF
TRBJ1-2,-,-,14,TRBV7-6,TGTGCCAGCAGCTTGGGCAGGGGTTTCTATGGCTACACCTTC,CASSLGRGFYGYTF
TRBJ1-6,TRBD1,-,14,TRBV27,TGTGCCAGCAGCTGGACAGGGGGTAATTCACCCCTCCACTTT,CASSWTGGNSPLHF
TRBJ2-3,-,-,13,TRBV2,TGTGCCAGCAGTGAAGTCTACACAGATACGCAGTATTTT,CASSEVYTDTQYF
TRBJ1-2,-,-,14,TRBV7-2,TGTGCCAGCCTTATTACAGGTTTCTCCGATGGCTACACCTTC,CASLITGFSDGYTF
TRBJ1-1,-,-,16,TRBV4-3,TGCGCCAGCAGCCCGGCGCTCGACCTGGGGGGCACTGAAGCTTTCTTT,CASSPALDLGGTEAFF
TRBJ1-1,TRBD1,few,15,TRBV18,TGTGCCAGCTCATCGCCGGACAGGGGCGACACTGAAGCTTTCTTT,CASSSPDRGDTEAFF
TRBJ1-1,-,-,15,TRBV7-8,TGTGCCAGCAGCTTAGTACCAGGCATGAACACTGAAGCTTTCTTT,CASSLVPGMNTEAFF
TRBJ2-5,TRBD1,-,13,TRBV5-1,TGCGCCAGCAGCTTGACAGGGGAGGAGACCCAGTACTTC,CASSLTGEETQYF
TRBJ1-2,-,-,13,TRBV5-6,TGTGCCAGCAGCTTTCAGGGTTTCTATGGCTACACCTTC,CASSFQGFYGYTF
TRBJ1-1,TRBD1,-,17,TRBV7-2,TGTGCCAGCAGCTCAAGGGGGACAGGGGCCAGGAACACTGAAGCTTTCTTT,CASSSRGTGARNTEAFF
TRBJ1-1,-,-,13,TRBV2,TGTGCCAGCATTCAGACAGCTAACACTGAAGCTTTCTTT,CASIQTANTEAFF
TRBJ2-2,-,once,13,TRBV19,TGTGCCAGTAGTATACAGGTGTCCGGGGAGCTGTTTTTT,CASSIQVSGELFF
TRBJ1-1,TRBD1,-,14,TRBV14,TGTGCCAGCAGCCAGATTACAGGGGCCACTGAAGCTTTCTTT,CASSQITGATEAFF
TRBJ2-7,-,-,15,TRBV2,TGTGCCAGCAGTGAATGGGCTAGCGAAGCCTACGAGCAGTACTTC,CASSEWASEAYEQYF
TRBJ2-3,-,-,15,TRBV25-1,TGTGCCAGCAGTAAAGGGGGGGCTAGCACAGATACGCAGTATTTT,CASSKGGASTDTQYF
TRBJ1-1,TRBD1,few,14,TRBV28,TGTGCCAGCAGTTCGACCGGGGACAGAGAAGGAGCTTTCTTT,CASSSTGDREGAFF
TRBJ1-2,TRBD1,-,13,TRBV11-2,TGTGCCAGCAGCTTAGATCGGGACAGGGTAAACACCTTC,CASSLDRDRVNTF
TRBJ1-2,TRBD1,once,13,TRBV27,TGTGCCAGCAGTCCCCGGGACAGGGAAGGCTACACCTTC,CASSPRDREGYTF
TRBJ1-5,-,-,17,TRBV9,TGTGCCAGCAGCGTAGTGGACAGAGATTTTAGCAATCAGCCCCAGCATTTT,CASSVVDRDFSNQPQHF
TRBJ1-4,-,-,12,TRBV6-6,TGTGCCAGCACTAGGGGCAACGAAAAACTGTTTTTT,CASTRGNEKLFF
TRBJ2-3,TRBD2,-,16,TRBV7-2,TGTGCCAGCAGCTTAGTAGCGGGGGGGCTTGTAGATACGCAGTATTTT,CASSLVAGGLVDTQYF
TRBJ2-2,-,-,15,TRBV13,TGTGCCAGCAGCACATACAGGGATAACACCGGGGAGCTGTTTTTT,CASSTYRDNTGELFF
TRBJ2-7,-,-,15,TRBV5-1,TGCGCCAGCAGAATGGACCAGGGAATCTCCTACGAGCAGTACTTC,CASRMDQGISYEQYF
TRBJ2-3,TRBD2,-,16,TRBV27,TGTGCCAGCAGTATCGGGGTAGCGGGGGGCACAGATACGCAGTATTTT,CASSIGVAGGTDTQYF
TRBJ2-1,-,-,15,TRBV9,TGTGCCAGCAGCGTAGTTTGGAGCAGAGACAATGAGCAGTTCTTC,CASSVVWSRDNEQFF
TRBJ1-1,-,-,14,TRBV27,TGTGCCAGCAGACAACAGGGAGGGGGCACTGAAGCTTTCTTT,CASRQQGGGTEAFF
TRBJ2-4,TRBD1,-,15,TRBV6-5,TGTGCCAGCAGGATACTCGGACAGGGAGAAAACATTCAGTACTTC,CASRILGQGENIQYF